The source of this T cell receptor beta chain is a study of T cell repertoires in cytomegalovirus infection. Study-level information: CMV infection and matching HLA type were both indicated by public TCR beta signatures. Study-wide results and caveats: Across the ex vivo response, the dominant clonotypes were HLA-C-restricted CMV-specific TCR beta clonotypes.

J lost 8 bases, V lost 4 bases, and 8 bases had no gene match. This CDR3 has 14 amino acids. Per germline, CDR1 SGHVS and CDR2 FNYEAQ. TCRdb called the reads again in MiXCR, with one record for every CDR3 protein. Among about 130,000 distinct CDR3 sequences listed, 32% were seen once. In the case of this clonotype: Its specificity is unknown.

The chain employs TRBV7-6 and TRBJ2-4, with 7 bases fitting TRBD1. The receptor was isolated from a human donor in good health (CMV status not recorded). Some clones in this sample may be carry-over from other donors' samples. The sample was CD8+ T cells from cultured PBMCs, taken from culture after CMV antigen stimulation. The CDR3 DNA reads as TGTGCCAGCAGCTCAATACAGGGGATGGACATTCAGTACTTC. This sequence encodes CASSSIQGMDIQYF.